This passage covers 24 T cell receptor beta chains from one sample sequenced in a study of CD8 T cells in Susac syndrome. With random hexamers, reverse transcription was performed on roughly 0.5 to 1 ug of RNA. A single record per CDR3 protein comes from TCRdb applying MiXCR to the immunoSEQ multiplex PCR reads. The sample records 56,000 or so distinct CDR3 sequences, approximately 95% being singletons. The sample was CD8+ T cells from PBMCs. These receptors were taken from a human donor with Susac syndrome.

The chain links TRBV7-2 to TRBJ2-7, with 10 bases aligning to TRBD1. This CDR3 region has 14 residues. After removal of 5 bases from V and 4 bases from J, the junction contained 5 bases not matched to a gene. Germline CDR1 SGHTA, CDR2 FQGNSA. CDR3 DNA: TGTGCCAGCAGCCCCGGGGACAGGGGTTACGAGCAGTACTTC. Translation gives CASSPGDRGYEQYF.

The CDR3 nucleotides read TGCGCCAGCAGCCGGGTGGGCAACTCCCCGAACACCGGGGAGCTGTTTTTT. It translates to CASSRVGNSPNTGELFF. The gene calls are TRBV4-1 and TRBJ2-2; D unresolved. This CDR3 spans 17 amino acids. Trimming cost V 4 bases and J 0 bases, with 15 bases left between them. The germline CDR1 and CDR2 sequences are MGHRA and YSYEKL.

The gene calls are TRBV27 and TRBJ2-5, with D possibly matching TRBD1 (5 bases). V lost 7 bases, J lost 4 bases, and 19 bases lay in between. CDR1 and CDR2 from the germline V gene are MNHEY and SMNVEV (reference sequence). The CDR3 covers 15 residues. Here the CDR3 DNA reads TGTGCCAGCACCCTTTCAGGTCTGGGGCCAGAGACCCAGTACTTC. As protein: CASTLSGLGPETQYF.

The rearrangement joins TRBV29-1 to TRBJ2-3, with D hard to call. CDR3 length equals 10 residues. The V end lost 3 bases, the J end lost 3 bases, and 1 base lay between the germline ends. Germline values: CDR1 SQVTM, CDR2 ANQGSEA. CDR3: CSVETDTQYF. The CDR3 nucleotides read TGCAGCGTTGAGACAGATACGCAGTATTTT.

This chain uses TRBV6-2 or TRBV6-3 with TRBJ2-1, with 8 bases that match TRBD2. V lost 5 bases and J lost 2; bases outside the gene matches: 5. The CDR3 has 15 residues. The germline V gene encodes CDR1 MNHEY and CDR2 SVGEGT. CDR3 bases: TGTGCCAGCAGTCGAGGACTAGCTGCCTACAATGAGCAGTTCTTC. It yields the protein CASSRGLAAYNEQFF.

This clonotype came up once. The chain combines TRBV18 with TRBJ2-3; D tentatively reads TRBD1 or TRBD2 (7 bases each). This CDR3 has 15 residues. The ends were cut back, 2 bases at V and 5 bases at J, with 14 bases in the middle. Germline loops: CDR1 KGHSH, CDR2 LQKENI. The CDR3 DNA is TGTGCCAGCTCACCAAAGGGAGGGGGCAGAGATACGCAGTATTTT. As protein: CASSPKGGGRDTQYF.

The chain has TRBV10-3 and TRBJ2-7; D is perhaps TRBD1 (5 bases). Germline V lookup: CDR1 ENHRY, CDR2 SYGVKD. The CDR3 totals 14 residues. V was trimmed by 4 bases and J by 2 bases, leaving 12 bases between them. CDR3 region: CAISADARAYEQYF. CDR3 sequence (DNA): TGTGCCATCAGTGCCGATGCCAGGGCCTACGAGCAGTACTTC.

The V and J genes are TRBV6-6 and TRBJ2-5; the D is unclear. Trimming removed 1 base at V and 3 bases at J, with 9 bases between. The CDR3 covers 14 residues. CDR1 is MNHNY, CDR2 SVGAGI, per germline (reference sequence). The CDR3 reads CASSYLWAEETQYF. CDR3 in DNA: TGTGCCAGCAGTTACTTATGGGCGGAAGAGACCCAGTACTTC.

The chain employs TRBV7-2 and TRBJ2-1; possible D gene TRBD2, 6 bases. Trimming stripped 4 bases from V and 7 bases from J, with 23 bases between. This CDR3 has 17 amino acids. Germline CDR1 and CDR2: SGHTA and FQGNSA. The CDR3 reads CASSSPGGRGGVNEQFF. DNA for the CDR3: TGTGCCAGCAGCTCCCCCGGCGGGCGAGGAGGGGTAAATGAGCAGTTCTTC.

The chain links TRBV20-1 to TRBJ2-7; maybe TRBD1 (6 bases). V lost 6 bases to trimming and J lost 6 bases, with 21 bases between them. The germline V gene has CDR1 DFQATT and CDR2 SNEGSKA (reference sequence). The CDR3 length is 14 residues. CDR3 protein: CSASSGDSIVEQYF. CDR3 DNA: TGCAGTGCCAGCTCAGGGGATAGCATAGTCGAGCAGTACTTC.

This clonotype has a single count. A read error may produce the germline difference seen at one junction end. The chain uses TRBV14 and TRBJ2-7; D is undetermined. Germline V gives CDR1 SGHDN, CDR2 FVKESK. The CDR3 length is 14 residues. The DNA of the CDR3 is TGTGCCGGCAGCCAAATGGTAGCTGGCTACGAGCAGTACTTC. Its protein is CAGSQMVAGYEQYF.

V gene TRBV29-1 combines with J gene TRBJ2-3; D gene unclear. The CDR3 extends over 12 amino acids. The V end lost 2 bases, the J end lost 6 bases, and 9 bases lay between the germline ends. CDR1 SQVTM and CDR2 ANQGSEA come from the germline V gene. The CDR3 DNA reads as TGCAGCGTTGAACCTGGGCCGGATACGCAGTATTTT. Protein product: CSVEPGPDTQYF.

The V gene is TRBV9, the J gene TRBJ1-2; D perhaps matches TRBD1 (6 bases). Germline V gene data show CDR1 as SGDLS and CDR2 as YYNGEE. The CDR3 loop spans 15 amino acids. V was shortened by 4 bases and J by 4 bases, with 17 bases between the two germline ends. The CDR3 sequence is CASSIGGESAYGYTF. CDR3 coding DNA: TGTGCCAGCAGCATAGGGGGGGAATCGGCCTATGGCTACACCTTC.

The genes are TRBV27 and TRBJ1-2; TRBD1 is a possible D gene (6 bases). Per germline, CDR1 MNHEY and CDR2 SMNVEV (reference sequence). The CDR3 consists of 13 residues. Between the trimmed V and J ends, which lost 4 bases and 4 bases, there was a span of 10 bases. The CDR3 DNA is TGTGCCAGCAGTTATGGACAGTTCTATGGCTACACCTTC. This sequence encodes CASSYGQFYGYTF.

V usage is TRBV20-1 and J usage is TRBJ2-7, with D unresolved. The length of the CDR3 is 15 residues. Trimming shortened V by 0 bases and J by 1 base, and 13 bases separated the two germline ends. CDR1 is DFQATT, CDR2 SNEGSKA, per germline (reference sequence). This chain's CDR3 is CSARDHGSASYEQYF. The CDR3 DNA follows: TGCAGTGCTAGAGATCACGGGTCGGCGTCCTACGAGCAGTACTTC.

The chain recombines TRBV4-2 with TRBJ1-6; the match to TRBD1 covers 10 bases. Germline V gene sequence: CDR1 LGHNA, CDR2 YNFKEQ. The CDR3 spans 14 residues. Germline trimming cut 1 base from V and 10 bases from J; bases unmatched to any gene: 1. The CDR3 reads CASSQGTGGSPLHF. CDR3 nucleotide sequence: TGTGCCAGCAGCCAAGGGACAGGGGGATCACCCCTCCACTTT.

This clonotype was detected once. The V and J genes are TRBV20-1 and TRBJ1-2, with 9 bases identical to TRBD1. The V gene's germline CDR1 is DFQATT and CDR2 SNEGSKA (reference sequence). The CDR3 runs 15 residues. The J segment lost 3 bases and the V segment lost 5 bases, leaving 10 bases of the junction unmatched. The CDR3 region has the DNA TGCAGTGCTTGGCTACAGGGGGCAAGGGACTATGGCTACACCTTC. It translates to CSAWLQGARDYGYTF.

V gene TRBV29-1 combines with J gene TRBJ2-5, with 9 bases lining up with TRBD2. V lost 4 bases to trimming and J lost 1 base; unmatched junction nucleotides: 4. This CDR3 contains 14 residues. The germline V gene has CDR1 SQVTM and CDR2 ANQGSEA. For the CDR3, the DNA is TGCAGCGTTGGTCCTAGCGGGGCCCAAGAGACCCAGTACTTC. Translated: CSVGPSGAQETQYF.

The J gene is TRBJ1-3, the V gene TRBV4-1; TRBD1 might be the D (5 bases). The V end was cut by 3 bases, the J end by 6 bases, with 18 bases between. The CDR3 runs 16 residues. Per the germline V gene, CDR1 is MGHRA and CDR2 is YSYEKL. The CDR3 here is CASSQRSGQAENTIYF. In nucleotides, the CDR3 is TGCGCCAGCAGCCAGAGGTCAGGGCAAGCTGAAAACACCATATATTTT.

The chain combines TRBV14 with TRBJ2-5; D is uncertain. The CDR3 sequence is 15 residues long. Trimming cost V 3 bases and J 5 bases, with 16 bases left between them. Germline lookup yields CDR1 SGHDN and CDR2 FVKESK. The CDR3 bases are TGTGCCAGCAGCCAGCAAGCCCTGTTTGGGGAGACCCAGTACTTC. This translates into CASSQQALFGETQYF.

V gene TRBV15 combines with J gene TRBJ2-6; 10 bases align to TRBD1. The V segment lost 5 bases and the J segment 0 bases; nucleotides outside the gene matches: 1. Germline V gives CDR1 LNHNV, CDR2 YYDKDF (reference sequence). The length of the CDR3 is 16 residues. CDR3 sequence reads: CATSGTGASGANVLTF. For the CDR3, the DNA is TGTGCCACCAGCGGGACAGGGGCCTCTGGGGCCAACGTCCTGACTTTC.

CDR3 in amino acids: CATSRDVTRGNEQFF. The DNA for the CDR3 is TGTGCCACCAGCAGAGATGTGACTAGAGGGAATGAGCAGTTCTTC. This chain links TRBV15 with TRBJ2-1, with D tentatively TRBD2 (6 bases). Trimming stripped 0 bases from V and 7 bases from J, with 13 bases between. The CDR3 is 15 amino acids. CDR1 is LNHNV and CDR2 is YYDKDF in the germline V gene (reference sequence).

The CDR3 sequence is CAWSQGNTGELFF. The CDR3 coding sequence is TGTGCCTGGAGTCAGGGGAACACCGGGGAGCTGTTTTTT. V is TRBV30 and J is TRBJ2-2, with D perhaps matching TRBD1 (5 bases). Per germline, CDR1 GTSNPN and CDR2 SVGIG (reference sequence). The CDR3 is 13 amino acids. Trimming removed 2 bases from V and 1 base from J, with 5 bases in between.

The V gene is TRBV6-5, the J gene TRBJ1-2; possible D gene TRBD1, 5 bases. The CDR3 has 12 residues. Germline lookup yields CDR1 MNHEY and CDR2 SVGAGI. Between the trimmed V and J ends, which lost 8 bases and 6 bases, there was a span of 13 bases. The DNA for the CDR3 is TGTGCCAGCGCCCGGCGGGGGGATGGCTACACCTTC. Its protein is CASARRGDGYTF.